Described below is a single T cell receptor (beta chain) sequence and its context. Its target is not known. The data are from a study of T cells after yellow fever vaccination. General study points: Secondary responses were weaker yet peaked faster, day 5 versus 15. Post-booster reappearance was seen for most primary-vaccination clones (about 96% CD4, around 89% CD8).

5'RACE template switching produced TCR cDNA carrying a universal primer site and UMIs. TCRdb reprocessed the 5' RACE reads via MiXCR and lists one record per CDR3 protein. Altogether 350,000 or so distinct CDR3 sequences are present, 8.1% being singletons, with the ten largest covering roughly 18%. The germline CDR1 and CDR2 sequences are KGHSH and LQKENI. The CDR3 spans 15 residues. Trimming cost V 0 bases and J 5 bases, with 12 bases left between them. This TCR was sampled from a man between 18 and 35 years old who received the YFV17D yellow fever vaccine. The chain recombines TRBV18 with TRBJ2-3, with D perhaps TRBD1 (5 bases). Source: PBMCs, taken approximately 40 days after the first yellow fever vaccination. CDR3: CASSPPKPREDTQYF. The CDR3 bases are TGTGCCAGCTCACCACCCAAGCCCAGGGAAGATACGCAGTATTTT.